This T cell receptor beta chain is from a study of T cell clonotyping in hematopoietic cell transplantation. Study findings and constraints: Graft donor and pretransplant recipient Inverse Simpson Index values predicted broader posttransplant TCR diversity. CD4 and CD8 repertoire contributions could not be separated without sorting. At the given depth, recipient repertoires were over 97% de novo clonotypes. Pathologically expanded recipient clonotypes increased progressively from day 30 to day 180 as diversity fell.

Comments on this clone: The antigen remains undetermined.

The CDR3 has 13 amino acids. CDR1 and CDR2 (germline): MNHNS, SASEGT. V lost 8 bases and J 7 bases, leaving 14 bases between the germline ends. Using immunoSEQ multiplex PCR, the repertoire was profiled, and TCRdb retains in-frame clones only, with some absent. The table records approximately 41,000 clones, 95% of them present only once. The sequenced material came from peripheral blood mononuclear cells. The TCR originated in a man aged 25 to 45 in good health. Some clones in this sample may be carry-over from other donors' samples. The rearrangement uses TRBV6-1 and TRBJ2-2; no clear D gene. The CDR3, as DNA: TGTGCCAGCGCCCGCCCGGCCGGCGGGGAGCTGTTTTTT. Its protein is CASARPAGGELFF.